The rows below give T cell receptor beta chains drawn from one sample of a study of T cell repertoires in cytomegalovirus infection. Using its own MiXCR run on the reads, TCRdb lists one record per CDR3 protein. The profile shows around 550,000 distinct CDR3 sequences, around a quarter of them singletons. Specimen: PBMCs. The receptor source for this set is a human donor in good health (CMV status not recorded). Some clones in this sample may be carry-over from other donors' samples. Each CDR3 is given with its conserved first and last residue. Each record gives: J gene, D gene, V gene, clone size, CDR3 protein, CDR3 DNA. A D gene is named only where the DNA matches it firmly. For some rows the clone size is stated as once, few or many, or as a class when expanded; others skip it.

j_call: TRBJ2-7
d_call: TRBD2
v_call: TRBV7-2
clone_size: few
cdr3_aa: CASSLPGSELAETYEQYF
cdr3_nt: TGTGCCAGCAGCTTACCCGGGAGCGAGCTAGCGGAGACCTACGAGCAGTACTTC

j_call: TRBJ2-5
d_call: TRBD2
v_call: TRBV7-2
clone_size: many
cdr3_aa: CATTSGGRETQYF
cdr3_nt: TGTGCCACTACTAGCGGGGGGCGGGAGACCCAGTACTTC

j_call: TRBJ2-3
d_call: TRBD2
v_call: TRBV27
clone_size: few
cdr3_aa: CASTLAGGGTDTQYF
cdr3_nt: TGTGCCAGCACACTAGCGGGAGGCGGCACAGATACGCAGTATTTT

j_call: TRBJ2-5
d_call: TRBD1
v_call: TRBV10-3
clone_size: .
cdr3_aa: CAISESDREETQYF
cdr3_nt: TGTGCCATCAGTGAGTCTGACAGGGAAGAGACCCAGTACTTC

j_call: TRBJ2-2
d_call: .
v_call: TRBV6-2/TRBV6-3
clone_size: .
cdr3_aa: CASSYRVRGELFF
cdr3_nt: TGTGCCAGCAGTTACAGGGTCCGCGGGGAGCTGTTTTTT

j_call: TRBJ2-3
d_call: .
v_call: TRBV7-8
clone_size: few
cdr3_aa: CASSPQHRARTDTQYF
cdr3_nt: TGTGCCAGCAGCCCCCAGCACAGGGCCCGCACAGATACGCAGTATTTT

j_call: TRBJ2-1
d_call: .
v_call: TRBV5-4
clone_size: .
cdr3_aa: CASSSGPRVYNEQFF
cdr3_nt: TGTGCCAGCAGCTCGGGACCACGGGTCTACAATGAGCAGTTCTTC

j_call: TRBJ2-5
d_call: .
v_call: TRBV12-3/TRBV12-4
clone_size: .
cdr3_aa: CASSNLWQETQYF
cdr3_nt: TGTGCCAGCAGCAACTTATGGCAAGAGACCCAGTACTTC

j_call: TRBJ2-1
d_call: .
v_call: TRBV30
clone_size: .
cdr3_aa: CACDERAHNEQFF
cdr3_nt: TGTGCCTGCGATGAGCGGGCGCACAATGAGCAGTTCTTC

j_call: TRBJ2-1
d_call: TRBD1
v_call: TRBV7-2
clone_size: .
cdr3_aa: CASTSGQGAWNEQFF
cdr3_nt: TGTGCCAGCACCTCCGGACAGGGGGCTTGGAATGAGCAGTTCTTC

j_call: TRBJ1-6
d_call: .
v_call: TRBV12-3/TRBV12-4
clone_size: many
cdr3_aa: CASSSISAYNSPLHF
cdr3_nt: TGTGCCAGCAGCTCTATCTCAGCATATAATTCACCCCTCCACTTT

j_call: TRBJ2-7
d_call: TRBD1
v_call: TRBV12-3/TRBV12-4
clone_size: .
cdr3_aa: CASSPGQLIPEQYF
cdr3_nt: TGTGCCAGCAGTCCGGGACAGCTAATACCCGAGCAGTACTTC

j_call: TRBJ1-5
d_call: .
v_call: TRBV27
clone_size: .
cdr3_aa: CASRAGQNQPQHF
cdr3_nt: TGTGCCAGCAGGGCGGGCCAAAATCAGCCCCAGCATTTT

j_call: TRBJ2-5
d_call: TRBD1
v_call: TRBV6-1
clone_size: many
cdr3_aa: CASRSLTGGPETQYF
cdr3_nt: TGTGCCAGCCGGTCTCTGACAGGGGGTCCAGAGACCCAGTACTTC

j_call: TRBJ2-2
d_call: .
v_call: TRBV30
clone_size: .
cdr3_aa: CASSTPGQITGELFF
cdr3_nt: TGTGCCAGCTCCACGCCCGGACAGATCACCGGGGAGCTGTTTTTT

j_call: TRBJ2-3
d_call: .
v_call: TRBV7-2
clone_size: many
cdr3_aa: CASSLGGGHYTDTQYF
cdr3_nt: TGTGCCAGCAGCCTCGGAGGGGGGCATTACACAGATACGCAGTATTTT

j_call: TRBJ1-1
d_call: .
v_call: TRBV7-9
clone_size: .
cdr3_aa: CASSLSAVVNTEAFF
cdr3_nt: TGTGCCAGCAGCTTATCCGCAGTTGTGAACACTGAAGCTTTCTTT

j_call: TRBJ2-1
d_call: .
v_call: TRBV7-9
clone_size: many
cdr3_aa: CASTVRLRNEQFF
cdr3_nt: TGTGCCAGCACCGTACGGTTGAGGAATGAGCAGTTCTTC

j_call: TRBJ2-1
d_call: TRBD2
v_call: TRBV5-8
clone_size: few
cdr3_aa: CASTRRGLAVNEQFF
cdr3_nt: TGTGCCAGCACCCGACGGGGACTAGCGGTCAATGAGCAGTTCTTC

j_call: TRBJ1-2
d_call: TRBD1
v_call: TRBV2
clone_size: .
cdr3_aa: CASAKGQVFVGANYGYTF
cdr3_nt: TGTGCCAGCGCGAAAGGACAGGTTTTTGTTGGGGCTAACTATGGCTACACCTTC

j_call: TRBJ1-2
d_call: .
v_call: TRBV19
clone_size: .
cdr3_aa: CASSYKMGPDYGYTF
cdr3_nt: TGTGCCAGTAGTTATAAAATGGGGCCGGACTATGGCTACACCTTC

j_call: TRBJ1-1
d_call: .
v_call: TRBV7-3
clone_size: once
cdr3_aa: CASSSDRDTEAFF
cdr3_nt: TGTGCCAGCAGCTCGGATAGGGACACTGAAGCTTTCTTT

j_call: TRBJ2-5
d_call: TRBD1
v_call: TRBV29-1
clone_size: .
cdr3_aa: CSVVPGQGQETQYF
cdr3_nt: TGCAGCGTTGTACCGGGACAGGGTCAAGAGACCCAGTACTTC

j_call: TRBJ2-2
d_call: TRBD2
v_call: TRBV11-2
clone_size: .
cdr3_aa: CASRLLAGANTGELFF
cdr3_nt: TGTGCCAGCAGATTACTAGCGGGGGCGAACACCGGGGAGCTGTTTTTT

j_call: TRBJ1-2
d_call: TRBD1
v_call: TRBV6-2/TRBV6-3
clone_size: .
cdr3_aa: CASTQSLGQPINYGYTF
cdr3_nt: TGTGCCAGCACTCAAAGCTTGGGACAGCCAATTAACTATGGCTACACCTTC

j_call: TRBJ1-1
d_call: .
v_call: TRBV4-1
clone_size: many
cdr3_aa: CASSQARAEAFF
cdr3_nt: TGCGCCAGCAGCCAAGCCAGGGCTGAAGCTTTCTTT

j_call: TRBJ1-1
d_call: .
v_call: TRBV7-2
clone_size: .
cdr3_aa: CASSLPPGGSTEAFF
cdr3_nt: TGTGCCAGCAGCTTACCGCCCGGAGGATCCACTGAAGCTTTCTTT

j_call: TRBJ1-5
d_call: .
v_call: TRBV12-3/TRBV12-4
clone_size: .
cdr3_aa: CASSRQLNSNQPQHF
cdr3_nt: TGTGCCAGCAGCCGACAGTTGAATAGCAATCAGCCCCAGCATTTT

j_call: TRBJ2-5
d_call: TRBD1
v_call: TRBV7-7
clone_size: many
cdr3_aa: CASTTGTGAGETQYF
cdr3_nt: TGTGCCAGCACAACCGGGACAGGGGCCGGAGAGACCCAGTACTTC

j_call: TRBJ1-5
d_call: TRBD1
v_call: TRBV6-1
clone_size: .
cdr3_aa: CASSLGQGILSNQPQHF
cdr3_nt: TGTGCCAGCAGCTTGGGACAGGGAATCCTTAGCAATCAGCCCCAGCATTTT

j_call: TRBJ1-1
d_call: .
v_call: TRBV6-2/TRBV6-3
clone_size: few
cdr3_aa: CASSSSDPAFF
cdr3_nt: TGTGCCAGCAGTTCCTCCGACCCGGCTTTCTTT

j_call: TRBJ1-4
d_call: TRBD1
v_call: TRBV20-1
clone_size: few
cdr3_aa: CSARDAGGGEKLFF
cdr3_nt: TGCAGTGCTAGAGATGCAGGGGGCGGTGAAAAACTGTTTTTT

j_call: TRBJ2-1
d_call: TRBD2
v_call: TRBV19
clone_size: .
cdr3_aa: CASTPGTSGNNEQFF
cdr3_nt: TGTGCCAGTACCCCCGGGACTAGCGGGAACAATGAGCAGTTCTTC

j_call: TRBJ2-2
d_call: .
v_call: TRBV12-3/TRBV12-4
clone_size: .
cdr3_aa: CASGYTGELFF
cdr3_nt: TGTGCCAGCGGTTACACCGGGGAGCTGTTTTTT

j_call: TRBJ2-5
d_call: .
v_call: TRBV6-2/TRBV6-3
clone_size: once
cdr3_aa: CASRDGNQETQYF
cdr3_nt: TGTGCCAGCAGGGACGGCAACCAAGAGACCCAGTACTTC

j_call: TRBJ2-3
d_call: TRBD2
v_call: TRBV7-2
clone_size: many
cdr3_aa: CASSRTSGSADTQYF
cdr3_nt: TGTGCCAGCAGCCGGACTAGCGGGAGTGCAGATACGCAGTATTTT

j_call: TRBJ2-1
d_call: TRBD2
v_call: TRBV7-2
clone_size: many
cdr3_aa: CASSLAAGGNNEQFF
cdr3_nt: TGTGCCAGCAGCTTAGCGGCGGGAGGGAACAATGAGCAGTTCTTC

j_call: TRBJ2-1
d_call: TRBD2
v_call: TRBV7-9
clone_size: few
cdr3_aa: CASSFGTSGRVEFF
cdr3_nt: TGTGCCAGCAGCTTCGGCACTAGCGGGAGGGTCGAGTTCTTC

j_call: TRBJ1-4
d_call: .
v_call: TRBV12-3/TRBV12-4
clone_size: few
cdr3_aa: CASSTGRLPNEKLFF
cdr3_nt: TGTGCCAGCAGTACGGGACGGCTGCCGAATGAAAAACTGTTTTTT

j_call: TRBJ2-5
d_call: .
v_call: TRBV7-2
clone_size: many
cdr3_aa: CASSLYRDFQETQYF
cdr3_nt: TGTGCCAGCAGCCTCTACCGGGACTTTCAAGAGACCCAGTACTTC

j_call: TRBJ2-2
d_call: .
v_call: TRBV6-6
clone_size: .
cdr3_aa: CASSYRTASTRELFF
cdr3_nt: TGTGCCAGCAGTTACCGGACAGCAAGCACTCGGGAGCTGTTTTTT

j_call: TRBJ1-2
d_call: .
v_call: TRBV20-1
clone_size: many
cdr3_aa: CSASQGSGGYTF
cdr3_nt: TGCAGTGCTAGTCAGGGGTCTGGTGGCTACACCTTC

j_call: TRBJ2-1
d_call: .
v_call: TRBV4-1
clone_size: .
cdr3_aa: CASSQDRNVPSYNEQFF
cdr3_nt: TGCGCCAGCAGCCAAGATAGGAACGTCCCGTCCTACAATGAGCAGTTCTTC

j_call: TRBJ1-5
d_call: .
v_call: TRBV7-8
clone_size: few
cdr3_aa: CASSLAGRGSNQPQHF
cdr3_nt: TGTGCCAGCAGCTTAGCCGGCAGGGGAAGCAATCAGCCCCAGCATTTT

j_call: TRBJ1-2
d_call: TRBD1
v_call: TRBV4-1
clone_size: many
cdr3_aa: CASSQQIGTGDGYTF
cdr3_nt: TGCGCCAGCAGCCAACAAATAGGGACAGGGGATGGCTACACCTTC

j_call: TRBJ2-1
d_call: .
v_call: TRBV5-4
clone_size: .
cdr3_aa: CASSLDTRSNEQFF
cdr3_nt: TGTGCCAGCAGCTTGGACACGAGGAGCAATGAGCAGTTCTTC

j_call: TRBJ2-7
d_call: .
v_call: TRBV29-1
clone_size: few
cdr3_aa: CSVVDRAYEQYF
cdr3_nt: TGCAGCGTTGTTGACCGGGCCTACGAGCAGTACTTC

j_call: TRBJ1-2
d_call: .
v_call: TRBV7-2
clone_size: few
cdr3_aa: CASSLGAAEIYGYTF
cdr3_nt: TGTGCCAGCAGCTTAGGGGCCGCAGAAATATATGGCTACACCTTC

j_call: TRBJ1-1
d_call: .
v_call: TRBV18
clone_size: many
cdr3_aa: CASSEGQNTEAFF
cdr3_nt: TGTGCCAGCTCAGAAGGGCAGAACACTGAAGCTTTCTTT

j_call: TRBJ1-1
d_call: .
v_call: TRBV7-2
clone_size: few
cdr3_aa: CASSLLREGAFF
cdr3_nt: TGTGCCAGCAGCTTATTGAGGGAGGGGGCTTTCTTT

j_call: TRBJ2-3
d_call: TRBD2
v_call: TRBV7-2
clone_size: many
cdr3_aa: CASSLNSGGVGTDTQYF
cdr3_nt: TGTGCCAGCAGTCTAAACTCGGGAGGAGTGGGCACAGATACGCAGTATTTT

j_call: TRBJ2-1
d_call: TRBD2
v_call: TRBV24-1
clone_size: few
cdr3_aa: CATSDSMTSESSYNEQFF
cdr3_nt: TGTGCCACCAGTGATTCGATGACTAGCGAGAGCTCCTACAATGAGCAGTTCTTC

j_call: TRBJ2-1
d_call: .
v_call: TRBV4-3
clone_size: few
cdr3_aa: CASSQDLPGSYNEQFF
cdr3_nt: TGCGCCAGCAGCCAAGATCTACCGGGGTCCTACAATGAGCAGTTCTTC